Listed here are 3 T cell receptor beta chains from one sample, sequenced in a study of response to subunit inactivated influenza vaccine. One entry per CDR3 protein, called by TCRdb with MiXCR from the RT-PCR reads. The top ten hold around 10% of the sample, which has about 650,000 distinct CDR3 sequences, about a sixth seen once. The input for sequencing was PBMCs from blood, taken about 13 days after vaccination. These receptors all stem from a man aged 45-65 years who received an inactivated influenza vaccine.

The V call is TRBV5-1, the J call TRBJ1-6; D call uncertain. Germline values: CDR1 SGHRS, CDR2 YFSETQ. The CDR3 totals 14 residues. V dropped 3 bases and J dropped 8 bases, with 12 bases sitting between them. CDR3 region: CASSSGVRDSPLHF. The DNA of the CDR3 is TGCGCCAGCAGCTCTGGGGTCCGGGATTCACCCCTCCACTTT.

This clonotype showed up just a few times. The CDR3 spells CASNSPGGIDYEQYF. Here the CDR3 DNA reads TGTGCCAGCAACTCTCCCGGGGGTATCGACTACGAGCAGTACTTC. The chain employs TRBV28 and TRBJ2-7, with a weak D call TRBD2 (6 bases). V lost 7 bases to trimming and J lost 3 bases, with 19 bases between them. This CDR3 has 15 residues. Germline lookup yields CDR1 MDHEN and CDR2 SYDVKM.

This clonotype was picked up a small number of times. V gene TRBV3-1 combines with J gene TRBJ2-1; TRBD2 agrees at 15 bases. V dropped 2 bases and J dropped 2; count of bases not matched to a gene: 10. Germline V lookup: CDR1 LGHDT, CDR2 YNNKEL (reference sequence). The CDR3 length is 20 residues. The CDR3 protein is CASSQTPGLAGGLTYNEQFF. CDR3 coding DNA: TGTGCCAGCAGCCAAACCCCGGGACTAGCGGGAGGTTTAACCTACAATGAGCAGTTCTTC.